This T cell receptor (beta chain) was observed in a study of blood T cells in healthy people across ages. Primers used in a second PCR of about 7 to 12 cycles were a sample-barcoded 5' primer and a J-beta primer mix. TCRdb re-analysed the 5' RACE reads in MiXCR, keeping a single row per CDR3 protein. The table records roughly 830,000 distinct CDR3 sequences, around two thirds of them present only once. The sample holds one count of this clonotype. CDR3 size: 14 residues. Deletions cut 0 bases from V and 6 bases from J, with 10 bases between. The germline gives CDR1 SGHRS, CDR2 YFSETQ. This TCR came from a man aged 25-45 years in good health. Material: blood. This chain links TRBV5-1 with TRBJ1-5, with a tentative D call TRBD1 (5 bases). CDR3 DNA: TGCGCCAGCAGCTTGGTGGGGGGTGGTCAGCCCCAGCATTTT. Translation gives CASSLVGGGQPQHF. Full variable domain (missing parts from reference TRBV5-1 and TRBJ1-5): KAGVTQTPRYLIKTRGQQVTLSCSPISGHRSVSWYQQTPGQGLQFLFEYFSETQRNKGNFPGRFSGRQFSNSRSEMNVSTLELGDSALYLCASSLVGGGQPQHFGDGTRLSIL.